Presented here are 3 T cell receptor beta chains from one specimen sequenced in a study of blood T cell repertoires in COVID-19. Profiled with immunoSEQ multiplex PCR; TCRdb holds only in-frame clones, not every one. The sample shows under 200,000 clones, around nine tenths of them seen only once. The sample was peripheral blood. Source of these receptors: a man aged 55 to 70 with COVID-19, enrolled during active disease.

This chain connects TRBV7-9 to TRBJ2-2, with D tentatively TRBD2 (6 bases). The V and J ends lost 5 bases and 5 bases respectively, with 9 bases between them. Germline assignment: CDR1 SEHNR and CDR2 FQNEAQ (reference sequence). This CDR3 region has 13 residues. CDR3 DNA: TGTGCCAGCAGCATTGCGGGGACCGGGGAGCTGTTTTTT. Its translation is CASSIAGTGELFF.

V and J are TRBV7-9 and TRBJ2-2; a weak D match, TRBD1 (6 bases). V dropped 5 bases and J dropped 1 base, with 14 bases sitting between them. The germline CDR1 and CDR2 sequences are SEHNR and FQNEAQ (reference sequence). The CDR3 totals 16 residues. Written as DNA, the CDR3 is TGTGCCAGCAGCCCCACCCCGGACAGGAACACCGGGGAGCTGTTTTTT. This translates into CASSPTPDRNTGELFF.

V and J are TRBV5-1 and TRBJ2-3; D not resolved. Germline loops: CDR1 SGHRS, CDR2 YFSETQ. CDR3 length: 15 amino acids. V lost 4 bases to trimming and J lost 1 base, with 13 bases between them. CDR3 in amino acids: CASSTLPRGTDTQYF. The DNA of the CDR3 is TGCGCCAGCAGCACCCTTCCTCGGGGCACAGATACGCAGTATTTT.